This T cell receptor (beta chain) was sequenced in a study of control samples from healthy donors and cancer patients. V shed 5 bases and J 0 bases; nucleotides not matched to a gene: 14. CDR1 and CDR2 from the germline V gene are PRHDT and FYEKMQ (reference sequence). CDR3 length: 18 amino acids. The protocol was immunoSEQ multiplex PCR, while the TCRdb copy is restricted to in-frame clones and leaves out a portion. The data show around 140,000 clones, 80% to 95% seen once. The chain joins TRBV13 to TRBJ2-7; TRBD2 aligns across 9 bases. Sequenced input: blood. The TCR originated in a man aged 18 to 30 in good health. CDR3 sequence: CASSGRQSSGKSSYEQYF. The CDR3 bases are TGTGCCAGCAGCGGCCGTCAGTCTAGCGGGAAAAGCTCCTACGAGCAGTACTTC.